This T cell receptor beta chain is drawn from a study of T-cell memory formation after mild COVID-19. Background on the study: There were largely donor-specific TCR clusters.

General observations from the study: CD4+ clones that contracted lay mainly in CM and EM; CD8+ ones lay in EMRA.

Comments on this clonotype: The antigen is not known.

A 5'RACE reaction primed in the constant segment made cDNA libraries of TCR alpha and TCR beta, and these carried sample barcodes and UMIs. Each CDR3 protein gets one entry after TCRdb re-called the 5' RACE reads with MiXCR. Of 300,000 to 400,000 distinct CDR3 sequences in the sample, about 15% were seen once. This clonotype was obtained from a man younger than 35 who had mild COVID-19 (a few samples of this study predate the infection). Cell type and time point are not known. The specimen was PBMCs or a T cell subset sorted from them (not recorded which).

The DNA for the CDR3 is TGTGCCAGCAGCCAAGCGGAGGGACAGGGTGTCAGACAGCCCCAGCATTTT. Translation gives CASSQAEGQGVRQPQHF. The chain recombines TRBV4-2 with TRBJ1-5; TRBD1 matches at 9 bases. The trim removed 1 base at V and 7 bases at J, leaving 11 bases unmatched. Germline V gene lookup returns CDR1 LGHNA and CDR2 YNFKEQ. The CDR3 extends over 17 amino acids.